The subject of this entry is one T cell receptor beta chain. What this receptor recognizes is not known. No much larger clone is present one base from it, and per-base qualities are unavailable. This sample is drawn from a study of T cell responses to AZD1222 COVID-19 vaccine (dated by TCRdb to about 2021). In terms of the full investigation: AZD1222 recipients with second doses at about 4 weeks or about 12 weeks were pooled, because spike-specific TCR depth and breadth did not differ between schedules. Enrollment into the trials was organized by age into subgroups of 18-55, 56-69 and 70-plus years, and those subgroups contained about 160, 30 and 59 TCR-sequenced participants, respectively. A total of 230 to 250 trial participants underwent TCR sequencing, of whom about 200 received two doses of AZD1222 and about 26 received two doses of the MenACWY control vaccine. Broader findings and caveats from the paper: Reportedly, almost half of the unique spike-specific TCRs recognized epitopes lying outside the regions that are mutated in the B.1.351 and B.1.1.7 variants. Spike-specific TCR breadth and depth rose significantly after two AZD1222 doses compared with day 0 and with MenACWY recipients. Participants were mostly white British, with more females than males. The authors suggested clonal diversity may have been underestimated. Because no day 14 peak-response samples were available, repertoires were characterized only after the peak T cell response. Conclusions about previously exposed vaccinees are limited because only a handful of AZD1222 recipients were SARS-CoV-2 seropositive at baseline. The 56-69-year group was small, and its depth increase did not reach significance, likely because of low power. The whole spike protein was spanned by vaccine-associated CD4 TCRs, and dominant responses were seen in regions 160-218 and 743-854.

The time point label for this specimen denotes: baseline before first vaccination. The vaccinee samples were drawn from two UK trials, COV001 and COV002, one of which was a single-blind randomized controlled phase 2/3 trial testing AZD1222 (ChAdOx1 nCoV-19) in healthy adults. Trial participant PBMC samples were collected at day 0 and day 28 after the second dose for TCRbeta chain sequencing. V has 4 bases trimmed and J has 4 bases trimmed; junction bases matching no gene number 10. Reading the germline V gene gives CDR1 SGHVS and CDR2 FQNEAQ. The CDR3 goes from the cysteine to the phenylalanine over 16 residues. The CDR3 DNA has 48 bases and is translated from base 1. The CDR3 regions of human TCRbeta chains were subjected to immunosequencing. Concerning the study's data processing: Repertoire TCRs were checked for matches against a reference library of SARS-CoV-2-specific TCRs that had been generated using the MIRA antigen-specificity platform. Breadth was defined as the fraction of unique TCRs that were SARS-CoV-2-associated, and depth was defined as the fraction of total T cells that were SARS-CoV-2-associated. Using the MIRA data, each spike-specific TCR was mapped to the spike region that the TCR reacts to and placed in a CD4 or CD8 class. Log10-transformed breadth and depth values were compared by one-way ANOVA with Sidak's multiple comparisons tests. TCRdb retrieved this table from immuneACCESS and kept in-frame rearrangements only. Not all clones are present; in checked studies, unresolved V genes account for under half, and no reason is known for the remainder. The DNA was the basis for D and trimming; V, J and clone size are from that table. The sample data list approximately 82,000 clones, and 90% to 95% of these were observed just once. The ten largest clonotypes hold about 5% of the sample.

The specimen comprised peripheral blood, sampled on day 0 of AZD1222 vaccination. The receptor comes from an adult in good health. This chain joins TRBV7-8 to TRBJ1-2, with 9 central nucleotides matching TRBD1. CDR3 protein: CASSSNTGTGTYGYTF. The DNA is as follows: TGTGCCAGCAGCTCTAATACCGGGACAGGGACCTATGGCTACACCTTC. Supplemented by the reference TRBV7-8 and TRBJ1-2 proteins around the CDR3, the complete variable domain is GAGVSQSPRYKVAKRGQDVALRCDPISGHVSLFWYQQALGQGPEFLTYFQNEAQLDKSGLPSDRFFAERPEGSVSTLKIQRTQQEDSAVYLCASSSNTGTGTYGYTFGSGTRLTVV.